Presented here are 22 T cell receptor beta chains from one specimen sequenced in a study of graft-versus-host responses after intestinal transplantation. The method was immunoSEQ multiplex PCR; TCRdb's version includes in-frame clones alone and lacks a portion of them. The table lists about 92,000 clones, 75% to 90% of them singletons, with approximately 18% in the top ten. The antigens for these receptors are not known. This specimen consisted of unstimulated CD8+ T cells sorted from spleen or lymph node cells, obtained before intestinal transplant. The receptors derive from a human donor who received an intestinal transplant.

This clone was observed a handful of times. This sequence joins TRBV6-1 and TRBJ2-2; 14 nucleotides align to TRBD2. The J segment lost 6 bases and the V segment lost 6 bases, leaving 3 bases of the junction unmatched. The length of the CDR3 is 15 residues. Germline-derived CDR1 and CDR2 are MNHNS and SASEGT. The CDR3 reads CASRGLAGESGELFF. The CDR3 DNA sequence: TGTGCCAGCAGGGGACTAGCGGGAGAGTCCGGGGAGCTGTTTTTT.

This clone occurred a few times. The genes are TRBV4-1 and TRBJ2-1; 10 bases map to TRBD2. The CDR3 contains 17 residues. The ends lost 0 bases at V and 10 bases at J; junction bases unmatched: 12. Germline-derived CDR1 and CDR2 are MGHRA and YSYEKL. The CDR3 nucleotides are TGCGCCAGCAGCCAAGAGGTCGGGACTAGCGCCACTGGGGAGCAGTTCTTC. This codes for CASSQEVGTSATGEQFF.

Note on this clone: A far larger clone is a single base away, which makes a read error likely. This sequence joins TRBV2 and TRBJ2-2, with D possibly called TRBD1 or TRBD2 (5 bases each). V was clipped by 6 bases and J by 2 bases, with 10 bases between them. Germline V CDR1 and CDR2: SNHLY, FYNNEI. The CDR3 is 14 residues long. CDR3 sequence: CASSGAVNTGELFF. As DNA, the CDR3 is TGTGCCAGCAGCGGGGCAGTCAACACCGGGGAGCTGTTTTTT.

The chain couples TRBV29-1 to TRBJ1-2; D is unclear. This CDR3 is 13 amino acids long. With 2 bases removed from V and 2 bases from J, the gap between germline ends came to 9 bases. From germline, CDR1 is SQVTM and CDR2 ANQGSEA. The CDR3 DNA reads TGCAGCGTTGAACGGGCGCAGAACTATGGCTACACCTTC. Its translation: CSVERAQNYGYTF.

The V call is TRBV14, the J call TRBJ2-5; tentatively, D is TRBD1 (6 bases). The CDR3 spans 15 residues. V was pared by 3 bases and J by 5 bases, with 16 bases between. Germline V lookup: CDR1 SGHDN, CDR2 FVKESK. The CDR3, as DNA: TGTGCCAGCAGCCAGGTCGTGACAGGCCGGGAGACCCAGTACTTC. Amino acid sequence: CASSQVVTGRETQYF.

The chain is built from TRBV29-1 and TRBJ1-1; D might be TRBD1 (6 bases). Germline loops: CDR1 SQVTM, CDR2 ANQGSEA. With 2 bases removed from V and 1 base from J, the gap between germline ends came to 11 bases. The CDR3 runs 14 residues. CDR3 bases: TGCAGCGTTGAATCCCCAGGGGCGAACACTGAAGCTTTCTTT. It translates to CSVESPGANTEAFF.

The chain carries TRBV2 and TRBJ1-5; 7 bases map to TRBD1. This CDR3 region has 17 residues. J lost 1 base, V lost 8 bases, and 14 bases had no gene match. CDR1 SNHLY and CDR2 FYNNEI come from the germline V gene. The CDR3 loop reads CASDGGGRGWSNQPQHF. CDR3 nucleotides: TGTGCCAGCGACGGAGGGGGCAGGGGCTGGAGCAATCAGCCCCAGCATTTT.

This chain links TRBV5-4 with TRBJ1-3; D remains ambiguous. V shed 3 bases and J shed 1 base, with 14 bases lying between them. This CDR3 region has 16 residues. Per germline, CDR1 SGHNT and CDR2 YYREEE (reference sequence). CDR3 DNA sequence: TGTGCCAGCAGCTGGGGAAGAGAACTTTCTGGAAACACCATATATTTT. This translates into CASSWGRELSGNTIYF.

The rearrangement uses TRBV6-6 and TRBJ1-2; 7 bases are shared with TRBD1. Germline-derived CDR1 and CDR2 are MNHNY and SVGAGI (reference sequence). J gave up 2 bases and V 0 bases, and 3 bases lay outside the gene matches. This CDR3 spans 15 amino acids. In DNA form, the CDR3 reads TGTGCCAGCAGTTACTCGACAGGGCTCAACTATGGCTACACCTTC. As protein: CASSYSTGLNYGYTF.

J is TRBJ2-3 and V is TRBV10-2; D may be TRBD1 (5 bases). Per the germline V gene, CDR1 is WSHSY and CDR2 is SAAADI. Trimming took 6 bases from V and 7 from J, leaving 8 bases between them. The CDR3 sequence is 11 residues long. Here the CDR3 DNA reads TGCGCCAGCAGCCCAGGGAATACGCAGTATTTT. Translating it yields CASSPGNTQYF.

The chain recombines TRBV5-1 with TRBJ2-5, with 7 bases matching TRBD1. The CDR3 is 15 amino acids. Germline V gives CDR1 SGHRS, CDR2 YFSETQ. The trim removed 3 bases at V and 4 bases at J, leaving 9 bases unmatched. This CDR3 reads CASSYDREKRETQYF. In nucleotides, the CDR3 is TGCGCCAGCAGCTACGACAGGGAAAAAAGAGAGACCCAGTACTTC.

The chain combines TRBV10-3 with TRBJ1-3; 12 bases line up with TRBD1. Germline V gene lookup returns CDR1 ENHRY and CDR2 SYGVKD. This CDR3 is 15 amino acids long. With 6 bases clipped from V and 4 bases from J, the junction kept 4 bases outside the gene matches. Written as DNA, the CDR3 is TGTGCCATCAGGGGGGACAGGGGGCGAGGAAACACCATATATTTT. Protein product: CAIRGDRGRGNTIYF.

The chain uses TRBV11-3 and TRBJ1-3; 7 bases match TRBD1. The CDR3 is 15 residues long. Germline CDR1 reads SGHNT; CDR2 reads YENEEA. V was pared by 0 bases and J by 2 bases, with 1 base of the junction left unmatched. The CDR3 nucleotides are TGTGCCAGCAGCTTAGAAAGGGGGCCTGGAAACACCATATATTTT. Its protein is CASSLERGPGNTIYF.

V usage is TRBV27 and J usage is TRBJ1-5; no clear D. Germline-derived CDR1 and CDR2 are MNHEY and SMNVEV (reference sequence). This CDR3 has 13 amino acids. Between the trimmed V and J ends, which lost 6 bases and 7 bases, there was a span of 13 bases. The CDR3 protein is CASRTTLGQPQHF. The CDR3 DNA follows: TGTGCCAGCAGGACCACCCTCGGGCAGCCCCAGCATTTT.

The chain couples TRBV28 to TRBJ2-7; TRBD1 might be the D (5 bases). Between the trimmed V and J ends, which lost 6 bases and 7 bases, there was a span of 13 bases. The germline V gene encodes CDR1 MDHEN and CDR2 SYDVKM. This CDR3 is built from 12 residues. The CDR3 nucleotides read TGTGCCAGCAGGGCTGACAGTTTGGAGCAGTACTTC. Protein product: CASRADSLEQYF.

The CDR3 spells CASRRDSSYEQYF. CDR3 coding DNA: TGTGCCAGCAGACGGGACAGCTCCTACGAGCAGTACTTC. This sequence joins TRBV6-5 and TRBJ2-5; the match to TRBD1 covers 7 bases. Near its end, the DNA agrees better with TRBJ2-7, so the J call may be wrong. The CDR3 runs to 13 residues. Germline CDR1 MNHEY, CDR2 SVGAGI.

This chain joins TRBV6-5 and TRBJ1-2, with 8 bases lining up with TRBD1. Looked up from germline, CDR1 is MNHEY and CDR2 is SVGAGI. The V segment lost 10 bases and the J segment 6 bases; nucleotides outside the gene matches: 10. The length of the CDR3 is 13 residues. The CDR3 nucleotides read TGTGCCATCTTCGGACAGGGTAAAGATGGCTACACCTTC. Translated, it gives CAIFGQGKDGYTF.

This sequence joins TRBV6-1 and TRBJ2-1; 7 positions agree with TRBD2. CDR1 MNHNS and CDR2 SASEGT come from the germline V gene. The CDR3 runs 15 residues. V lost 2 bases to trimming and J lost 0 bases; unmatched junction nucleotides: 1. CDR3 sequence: CASSEWGGSYNEQFF. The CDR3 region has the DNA TGTGCCAGCAGTGAATGGGGGGGCTCCTACAATGAGCAGTTCTTC.

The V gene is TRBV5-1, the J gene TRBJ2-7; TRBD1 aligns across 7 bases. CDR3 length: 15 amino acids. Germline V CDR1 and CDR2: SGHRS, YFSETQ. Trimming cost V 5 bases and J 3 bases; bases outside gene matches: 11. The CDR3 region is CASSQRQGTGYEQYF. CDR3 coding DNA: TGCGCCAGCAGTCAAAGACAGGGTACGGGCTACGAGCAGTACTTC.

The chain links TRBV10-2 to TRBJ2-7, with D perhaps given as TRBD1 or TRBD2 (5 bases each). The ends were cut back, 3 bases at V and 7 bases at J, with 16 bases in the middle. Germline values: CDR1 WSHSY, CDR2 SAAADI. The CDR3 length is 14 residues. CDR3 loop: CASSETGRRYEQYF. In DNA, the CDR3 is TGCGCCAGCAGTGAAACGGGGCGAAGGTATGAGCAGTACTTC.

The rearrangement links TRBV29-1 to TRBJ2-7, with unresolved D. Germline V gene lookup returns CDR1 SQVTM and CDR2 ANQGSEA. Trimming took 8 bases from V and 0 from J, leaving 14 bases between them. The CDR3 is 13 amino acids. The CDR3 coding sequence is TGCAGCATCACATATACGGCCTCCTACGAGCAGTACTTC. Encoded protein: CSITYTASYEQYF.

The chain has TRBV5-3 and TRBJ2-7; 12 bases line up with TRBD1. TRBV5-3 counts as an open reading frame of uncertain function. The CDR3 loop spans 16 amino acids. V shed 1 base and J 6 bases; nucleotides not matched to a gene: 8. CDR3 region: CARSLSVGTGGLEQYF. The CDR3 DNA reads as TGTGCCAGAAGCTTGAGCGTCGGGACAGGGGGCCTCGAGCAGTACTTC.